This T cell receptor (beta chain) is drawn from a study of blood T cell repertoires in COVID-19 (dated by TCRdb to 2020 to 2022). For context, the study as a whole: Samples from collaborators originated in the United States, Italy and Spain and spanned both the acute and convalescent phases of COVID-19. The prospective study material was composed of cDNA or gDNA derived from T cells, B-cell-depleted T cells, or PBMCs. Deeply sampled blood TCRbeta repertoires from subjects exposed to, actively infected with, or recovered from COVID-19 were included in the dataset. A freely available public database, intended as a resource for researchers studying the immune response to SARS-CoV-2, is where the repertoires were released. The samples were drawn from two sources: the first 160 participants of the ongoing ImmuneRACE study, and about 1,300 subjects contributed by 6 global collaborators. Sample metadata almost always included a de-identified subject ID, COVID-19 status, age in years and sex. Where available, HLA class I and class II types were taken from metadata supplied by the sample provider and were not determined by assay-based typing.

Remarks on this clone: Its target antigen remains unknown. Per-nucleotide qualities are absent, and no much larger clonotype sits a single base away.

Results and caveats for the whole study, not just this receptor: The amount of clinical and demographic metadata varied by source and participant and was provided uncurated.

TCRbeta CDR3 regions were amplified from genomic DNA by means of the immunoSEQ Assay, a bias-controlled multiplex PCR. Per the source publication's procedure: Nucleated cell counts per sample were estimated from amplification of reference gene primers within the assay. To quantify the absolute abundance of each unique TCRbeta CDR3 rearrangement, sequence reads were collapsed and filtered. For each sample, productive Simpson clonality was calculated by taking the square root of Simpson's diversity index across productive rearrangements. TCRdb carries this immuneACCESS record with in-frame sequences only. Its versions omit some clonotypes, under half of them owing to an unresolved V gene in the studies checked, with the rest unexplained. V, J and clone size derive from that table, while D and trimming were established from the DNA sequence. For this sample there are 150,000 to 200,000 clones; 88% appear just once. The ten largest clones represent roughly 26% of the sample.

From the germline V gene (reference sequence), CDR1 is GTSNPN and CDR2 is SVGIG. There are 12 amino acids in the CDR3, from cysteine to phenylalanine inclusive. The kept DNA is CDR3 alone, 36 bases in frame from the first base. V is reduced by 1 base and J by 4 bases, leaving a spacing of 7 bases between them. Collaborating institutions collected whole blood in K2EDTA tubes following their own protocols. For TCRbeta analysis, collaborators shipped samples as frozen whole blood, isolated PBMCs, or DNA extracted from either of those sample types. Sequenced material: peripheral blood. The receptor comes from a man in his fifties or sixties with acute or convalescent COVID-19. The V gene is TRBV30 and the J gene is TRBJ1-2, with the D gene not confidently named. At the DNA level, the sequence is TGTGCCTGGAGTGACAGCCTCTATGGCTACACCTTC. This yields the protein CAWSDSLYGYTF.